This entry lists 18 T cell receptor beta chains sequenced from one sample in a study of T cells in Graves' hyperthyroidism and ophthalmopathy. The investigators amplified TCR beta CDR3 regions from RNA transcripts. HTBI primers were employed in a first-round RT-PCR of the TCR CDR3. TCRdb re-called the multiplex PCR reads with MiXCR, one entry per CDR3 protein. This sample has approximately 430,000 distinct CDR3 sequences, with approximately 14% found just once. The sample was blood. The receptors here all came from a man younger than 35 with Graves' ophthalmopathy.

This clonotype was counted only a few times. The rearrangement joins TRBV4-1 to TRBJ2-1; D is unresolved. V lost 5 bases, J lost 2 bases, and 13 bases lay in between. This CDR3 contains 15 residues. The germline V gene encodes CDR1 MGHRA and CDR2 YSYEKL. CDR3 region: CASSTRPITYNEQFF. The CDR3 nucleotides read TGCGCCAGCAGCACCCGACCGATTACCTACAATGAGCAGTTCTTC.

The sample holds a few counts of this clonotype. The rearrangement uses TRBV9 and TRBJ1-4, with 9 bases aligning to TRBD1. The CDR3 has 16 residues. The germline V gene encodes CDR1 SGDLS and CDR2 YYNGEE. V lost 3 bases, J lost 8 bases, and 11 bases stayed unmatched. The CDR3 region has the DNA TGTGCCAGCAGCGATCCTACAGGGGGCGAGGTGGAAAAACTGTTTTTT. It yields the protein CASSDPTGGEVEKLFF.

CDR3 residues: CASSSTRNEQYF. The DNA of the CDR3 is TGTGCCAGCAGTTCTACTAGGAACGAGCAGTACTTC. The chain employs TRBV6-9 and TRBJ2-7, with a possible D match to TRBD2 (5 bases). Deletions cut 4 bases from V and 5 bases from J, with 9 bases between. There are 12 residues in the CDR3. Germline values: CDR1 MNHGY, CDR2 SVAAGI.

This chain connects TRBV4-1 to TRBJ2-6; 7 nucleotides align to TRBD2. With V trimmed by 4 bases and J by 2 bases, 5 bases remained unmatched. Germline V gene lookup returns CDR1 MGHRA and CDR2 YSYEKL. The CDR3 loop spans 16 amino acids. The CDR3 nucleotides read TGCGCCAGCAGCCTTGCAGGGACTACTGGGGCCAACGTCCTGACTTTC. This gives the protein CASSLAGTTGANVLTF.

This clonotype was counted between two and nine times. The chain has TRBV10-3 and TRBJ1-5; the D gene is possibly TRBD1 (5 bases). CDR1 is ENHRY and CDR2 is SYGVKD in the germline V gene. CDR3 length equals 15 residues. Trimming left V 5 bases short and J 5 bases short, with 16 bases between. The CDR3 protein is CAISSLPDRDQPQHF. As DNA, the CDR3 is TGTGCCATCAGTTCCCTCCCAGACAGAGATCAGCCCCAGCATTTT.

Many counts were recorded for this clonotype. The J gene is TRBJ1-4, the V gene TRBV6-5, with D tentatively TRBD1 (6 bases). Germline V gene data show CDR1 as MNHEY and CDR2 as SVGAGI. The V end was cut by 1 base, the J end by 5 bases, with 14 bases between. The CDR3 extends over 16 amino acids. The CDR3 loop reads CASSYLSGQKNEKLFF. The CDR3 nucleotides are TGTGCCAGCAGTTACTTATCCGGACAGAAAAATGAAAAACTGTTTTTT.

The V call is TRBV19, the J call TRBJ1-5; the D gene is possibly TRBD1 (6 bases). Trimming pared 1 base from V and 1 base from J, leaving 20 bases between. The germline V gene has CDR1 LNHDA and CDR2 SQIVND (reference sequence). The CDR3 extends over 19 amino acids. This chain's CDR3 is CASSIGKRSTGKSNQPQHF. The DNA of the CDR3 is TGTGCCAGTAGTATAGGCAAGAGATCAACAGGGAAGAGCAATCAGCCCCAGCATTTT.

This clonotype was counted ten times or more. The chain has TRBV10-3 and TRBJ2-1; a possible D gene is TRBD1 (6 bases). This CDR3 spans 13 amino acids. With 4 bases removed from V and 5 bases from J, the gap between germline ends came to 9 bases. Germline loops: CDR1 ENHRY, CDR2 SYGVKD. This CDR3 is CAISGDINNEQFF. The CDR3 DNA follows: TGTGCCATCAGTGGGGACATAAACAATGAGCAGTTCTTC.

Regarding this clonotype: Being one base from a much bigger clone, this may be a read error. The V gene is TRBV12-3 or TRBV12-4, the J gene TRBJ1-2, with D possibly matching TRBD1 (5 bases). This CDR3 has 14 amino acids. V gave up 2 bases and J gave up 5 bases, with 12 bases separating them. CDR3 amino acids: CASSLHRRGYGYTF. The CDR3 DNA sequence: TGTGCCAGCAGTTTACACAGGAGAGGATATGGCTACACCTTC.

This clonotype was counted at least ten times. The chain couples TRBV6-1 to TRBJ2-1; no clear D gene. Germline lookup yields CDR1 MNHNS and CDR2 SASEGT. CDR3 length: 12 residues. Trimming removed 7 bases at V and 4 bases at J, with 8 bases between. The CDR3 sequence: CASTPRYNEQFF. As DNA, the CDR3 is TGTGCCAGCACCCCGCGGTACAATGAGCAGTTCTTC.

V gene TRBV20-1 combines with J gene TRBJ2-3; D not certain. Germline CDR1 reads DFQATT; CDR2 reads SNEGSKA (reference sequence). V was pared by 6 bases and J by 1 base, with 17 bases between. The length of the CDR3 is 15 residues. The chain's CDR3 is CSAPLGLTGTDTQYF. The CDR3 DNA follows: TGCAGTGCCCCTCTCGGGCTGACTGGCACAGATACGCAGTATTTT.

This clonotype was observed at least ten times. This chain joins TRBV20-1 and TRBJ1-1; D remains ambiguous. V was cut by 6 bases and J by 6 bases, with 11 bases left in between. The V gene's germline CDR1 is DFQATT and CDR2 SNEGSKA (reference sequence). The CDR3 consists of 11 residues. CDR3: CSALWRPEAFF. As DNA, the CDR3 is TGCAGTGCGTTATGGAGGCCTGAAGCTTTCTTT.

This clonotype was observed many times. The chain has TRBV5-1 and TRBJ2-3, with D possibly matching TRBD2 (5 bases). V gave up 6 bases and J gave up 1 base, with 6 bases separating them. From germline, CDR1 is SGHRS and CDR2 YFSETQ. The CDR3 spans 12 residues. CDR3 nucleotide sequence: TGCGCCAGCACCGGGGGCACAGATACGCAGTATTTT. Amino acid sequence: CASTGGTDTQYF. Together with reference TRBV5-1 and TRBJ2-3, the CDR3 gives the full variable domain: KAGVTQTPRYLIKTRGQQVTLSCSPISGHRSVSWYQQTPGQGLQFLFEYFSETQRNKGNFPGRFSGRQFSNSRSEMNVSTLELGDSALYLCASTGGTDTQYFGPGTRLTVL.

In its sample, this clonotype was seen a few times. CDR3 sequence (DNA): TGTGCCAGCAGTCTACCTTACTACGAGCAGTACTTC. Translation: CASSLPYYEQYF. This sequence joins TRBV6-2 or TRBV6-3 and TRBJ2-7; D uncertain. Looked up from germline, CDR1 is MNHEY and CDR2 is SVGEGT. The CDR3 runs 12 residues. The V end was cut by 5 bases, the J end by 3 bases, with 8 bases between.

This clonotype was seen at least ten times. CDR3 nucleotides: TGTGCCAGCAGTTTGCGAGGGAGGCAGACCCAGTACTTC. This sequence encodes CASSLRGRQTQYF. The chain has TRBV28 and TRBJ2-5; tentative D call: TRBD2 (6 bases). From germline, CDR1 is MDHEN and CDR2 SYDVKM. V was clipped by 3 bases and J by 6 bases, with 11 bases between them. The CDR3 has 13 amino acids.

This clonotype was seen more than once but under ten times. The rearrangement links TRBV15 to TRBJ2-1; 7 bases are a match to TRBD2. The V and J ends lost 3 bases and 6 bases, in that order; junction bases with no gene match: 5. Germline CDR1 LNHNV, CDR2 YYDKDF (reference sequence). The CDR3 contains 14 residues. The CDR3 DNA is TGTGCCACCAGCAGCCGGGGGGTGTCCAATGAGCAGTTCTTC. Translated, it gives CATSSRGVSNEQFF.

This sequence joins TRBV18 and TRBJ1-4; D might be TRBD1 (6 bases). From germline, CDR1 is KGHSH and CDR2 LQKENI. The ends were cut back, 6 bases at V and 8 bases at J, with 16 bases in the middle. The CDR3 extends over 14 amino acids. The CDR3: CASSLGAPGEKLFF. CDR3 coding DNA: TGTGCCAGCTCGCTGGGGGCCCCGGGGGAAAAACTGTTTTTT.

This clonotype has ten or more counts. This rearrangement joins TRBV7-9 to TRBJ1-2; 9 nucleotides agree with TRBD1. Per the germline V gene, CDR1 is SEHNR and CDR2 is FQNEAQ (reference sequence). CDR3 length equals 14 residues. With 4 bases clipped from V and 5 bases from J, the junction kept 5 bases outside the gene matches. The CDR3, as DNA: TGTGCCAGCAGCTACCCCGGACAGGGGTATGGCTACACCTTC. The encoded protein is CASSYPGQGYGYTF.